These 9 T cell receptor beta chains were sequenced from one sample in a study of human T cells and chemical hapten exposure. Time point here: patch test 1, 2 weeks after DPC sensitization. Treatment indicated: therapeutic diphenylcyclopropenone sensitization with weekly scalp DPC. From the RACE reads, TCRdb called clonotypes with MiXCR, one entry per CDR3 protein. The table includes some 87,000 distinct CDR3 sequences, under 13% detected once. Sequencing was performed on whole blood, taken in connection with sensitization to the hapten diphenylcyclopropenone (DPC). Receptors were obtained from a woman in her forties or fifties with alopecia areata. Some clones in this sample may be carry-over from other donors' samples.

This chain connects TRBV4-1 to TRBJ2-1; 8 nucleotides agree with TRBD2. Trimming cost V 1 base and J 3 bases; bases outside gene matches: 2. The CDR3 has 15 amino acids. Germline V lookup: CDR1 MGHRA, CDR2 YSYEKL. CDR3 in DNA: TGCGCCAGCAGCCAAGGCGGGAGGATCTACAATGAGCAGTTCTTC. Protein: CASSQGGRIYNEQFF.

The chain uses TRBV7-9 and TRBJ2-1, with D possibly being TRBD2 (6 bases). Trimming stripped 4 bases from V and 9 bases from J, with 10 bases between. Germline assignment: CDR1 SEHNR and CDR2 FQNEAQ (reference sequence). This CDR3 comprises 12 residues. The CDR3 protein is CASSSGLPEQFF. DNA for the CDR3: TGTGCCAGCAGCTCGGGACTTCCTGAGCAGTTCTTC.

This clonotype has more than one count but fewer than ten. The J gene is TRBJ2-7, the V gene TRBV5-1; 10 bases fit TRBD2. Germline CDR1 is SGHRS and CDR2 is YFSETQ. This CDR3 spans 15 amino acids. The junction had 6 bases not matched to a gene; V was cut back by 0 bases and J by 6 bases. The CDR3 DNA reads TGCGCCAGCAGCTTGGCCGGACTAGCGGCTAGCGAGCAGTACTTC. This sequence encodes CASSLAGLAASEQYF.

This clonotype was detected a few times. This chain joins TRBV18 and TRBJ1-5, with D maybe TRBD1 (6 bases). Germline CDR1 and CDR2: KGHSH and LQKENI. Trimming took off 4 bases at V and 3 bases at J, with 13 bases between the two ends. The CDR3 length is 15 residues. The CDR3 sequence is CASSQQGQNNQPQHF. CDR3 bases: TGTGCCAGCTCACAGCAGGGACAAAACAATCAGCCCCAGCATTTT.

The sample holds a few counts of this clonotype. The rearrangement links TRBV20-1 to TRBJ1-1, with D possibly TRBD1 on 5 matching bases. Germline loops: CDR1 DFQATT, CDR2 SNEGSKA (reference sequence). The CDR3 covers 14 residues. V was clipped by 3 bases and J by 4 bases, with 15 bases between them. CDR3 bases: TGCAGTGCTAGCTGGTTGGCGGGGGGCACTGAAGCTTTCTTT. Amino acids: CSASWLAGGTEAFF.

This clonotype has just a few counts. The chain links TRBV7-9 to TRBJ1-1; possible D gene TRBD1, 6 bases. The CDR3 is 14 amino acids. V was cut by 1 base and J by 8 bases, with 14 bases left in between. The germline V gene encodes CDR1 SEHNR and CDR2 FQNEAQ (reference sequence). This CDR3 is CASSLGGGTPEAFF. The CDR3 DNA reads TGTGCCAGCAGCTTAGGAGGGGGGACCCCGGAAGCTTTCTTT.

This clonotype was counted between two and nine times. This rearrangement joins TRBV18 to TRBJ1-4, with 9 bases lining up with TRBD1. From germline, CDR1 is KGHSH and CDR2 LQKENI. J was trimmed by 2 bases and V by 2 bases; bases with no gene match: 6. The CDR3 contains 17 residues. The CDR3 DNA reads TGTGCCAGCTCACCAACAGGGGGCGGAATGACTAATGAAAAACTGTTTTTT. Translation gives CASSPTGGGMTNEKLFF.

This chain connects TRBV6-2 or TRBV6-3 to TRBJ2-7; D is unclear. V gave up 6 bases and J gave up 4 bases, with 13 bases separating them. Germline CDR1 and CDR2: MNHEY and SVGEGT. The CDR3 is 13 amino acids. This CDR3 is CASRTLLRYEQYF. CDR3 DNA sequence: TGTGCCAGCAGGACCCTTTTGAGGTACGAGCAGTACTTC.

This clonotype was counted a few times. The rearrangement joins TRBV5-1 to TRBJ1-1; D not resolved. The length of the CDR3 is 14 residues. Trimming pared 1 base from V and 5 bases from J, leaving 12 bases between. Looked up from germline, CDR1 is SGHRS and CDR2 is YFSETQ. Here the CDR3 reads CASSLSPWGTEAFF. CDR3 DNA sequence: TGCGCCAGCAGCTTGTCGCCCTGGGGTACTGAAGCTTTCTTT.